Presented here are 20 T cell receptor beta chains from one specimen sequenced in a study of follicular helper T cells after annual influenza vaccination. TCRdb's table, derived via immunoSEQ multiplex PCR, lists solely in-frame clones and lacks some. The table includes about 11,000 clones, more than 60% detected once. The sequencing here drew on CXCR5- memory CD4+ T cells sorted from blood, taken 6 weeks after influenza vaccination. These TCRs come from an adult who received the influenza vaccine.

The chain carries TRBV6-1 and TRBJ2-5; tentatively, D is TRBD1 (5 bases). The CDR3 is made up of 14 amino acids. The germline CDR1 and CDR2 sequences are MNHNS and SASEGT. V lost 5 bases, J lost 2 bases, and 12 bases lay in between. In nucleotides, the CDR3 is TGTGCCAGCAGTTCCGCAGGGCCACAAGAGACCCAGTACTTC. This encodes CASSSAGPQETQYF.

The gene calls are TRBV7-3 and TRBJ2-3, with a weak D call TRBD1 (7 bases). V was cut by 8 bases and J by 7 bases, with 16 bases left in between. CDR1 is SGHTA and CDR2 is FQGTGA in the germline V gene. The CDR3 runs to 13 residues. CDR3: CASAGQILNTQYF. CDR3 DNA: TGTGCCAGCGCGGGACAGATTCTAAATACGCAGTATTTT.

The V call is TRBV9, the J call TRBJ1-2, with D possibly being TRBD1 (6 bases). The CDR3 runs to 14 residues. V lost 5 bases to trimming and J lost 3 bases, with 14 bases between them. Germline assignment: CDR1 SGDLS and CDR2 YYNGEE. The CDR3 DNA is TGTGCCAGCAGGCAGACAGGCTTTGACTATGGCTACACCTTC. It specifies CASRQTGFDYGYTF. Variable domain in full (rest from reference TRBV9 and TRBJ1-2): DSGVTQTPKHLITATGQRVTLRCSPRSGDLSVYWYQQSLDQGLQFLIQYYNGEERAKGNILERFSAQQFPDLHSELNLSSLELGDSALYFCASRQTGFDYGYTFGSGTRLTVV.

The CDR3 DNA reads as TGCGCCAGCAGCACCGGACTGATCTACAATGAGCAGTTCTTC. Protein sequence: CASSTGLIYNEQFF. This chain joins TRBV5-1 and TRBJ2-1; possibly TRBD2 for D (5 bases). This CDR3 is built from 14 residues. The germline CDR1 and CDR2 sequences are SGHRS and YFSETQ. Trimming removed 4 bases at V and 3 bases at J, with 11 bases between.

The chain recombines TRBV2 with TRBJ1-4, with D maybe TRBD1 (6 bases). V lost 6 bases to trimming and J lost 8 bases, with 13 bases between them. The CDR3 totals 13 residues. Germline CDR1 reads SNHLY; CDR2 reads FYNNEI. The CDR3 here is CASRPTGFEKLFF. CDR3 bases: TGTGCCAGCAGACCCACAGGGTTCGAAAAACTGTTTTTT.

This clone appeared once. This chain connects TRBV5-1 to TRBJ2-2, with 7 bases identical to TRBD1. Germline trimming cut 4 bases from V and 6 bases from J; bases unmatched to any gene: 9. CDR1 is SGHRS, CDR2 YFSETQ, per germline. This CDR3 is 15 amino acids long. Written as DNA, the CDR3 is TGCGCCAGCAGCACCCGACAGGGCCCCGCCGGGGAGCTGTTTTTT. Translated, it gives CASSTRQGPAGELFF.

This chain connects TRBV7-3 to TRBJ2-1; 15 bases agree with TRBD2. Germline V gives CDR1 SGHTA, CDR2 FQGTGA. The V and J ends lost 5 bases and 8 bases, in that order; junction bases with no gene match: 7. The CDR3 loop spans 16 amino acids. CDR3 protein: CASSPGLAGGLDEQFF. CDR3 nucleotides: TGTGCCAGCAGCCCCGGACTAGCGGGGGGGCTCGATGAGCAGTTCTTC.

The CDR3 loop reads CASSLRTVSTNYGYTF. CDR3 DNA sequence: TGTGCCAGTAGTCTCCGGACAGTCTCCACTAACTATGGCTACACCTTC. The chain joins TRBV19 to TRBJ1-2, with D possibly matching TRBD1 (6 bases). With 5 bases removed from V and 0 bases from J, the gap between germline ends came to 16 bases. This CDR3 is 16 amino acids long. Germline V gene sequence: CDR1 LNHDA, CDR2 SQIVND (reference sequence). Full variable domain (missing parts from reference TRBV19 and TRBJ1-2): DGGITQSPKYLFRKEGQNVTLSCEQNLNHDAMYWYRQDPGQGLRLIYYSQIVNDFQKGDIAEGYSVSREKKESFPLTVTSAQKNPTAFYLCASSLRTVSTNYGYTFGSGTRLTVV.

J is TRBJ1-1 and V is TRBV19; D uncertain. This CDR3 has 15 amino acids. Germline V gene sequence: CDR1 LNHDA, CDR2 SQIVND (reference sequence). Deletions cut 7 bases from V and 0 bases from J, with 15 bases between. The chain's CDR3 is CASINQVLLNTEAFF. The CDR3, as DNA: TGTGCCAGTATCAATCAGGTATTACTGAACACTGAAGCTTTCTTT.

V gene TRBV9 combines with J gene TRBJ2-1; 9 bases match TRBD2. The junction had 11 bases not matched to a gene; V was cut back by 0 bases and J by 1 base. The CDR3 extends over 19 amino acids. In germline, CDR1 is SGDLS, CDR2 YYNGEE. This CDR3 is CASSVVGGGAGGSYNEQFF. In nucleotides, the CDR3 is TGTGCCAGCAGCGTAGTCGGCGGGGGGGCCGGTGGGTCCTACAATGAGCAGTTCTTC.

This clone has a single count. The chain couples TRBV6-5 to TRBJ1-1; unclear D gene. The V gene's germline CDR1 is MNHEY and CDR2 SVGAGI. Trimming removed 6 bases from V and 6 bases from J, with 20 bases in between. The CDR3 covers 15 residues. CDR3 amino acids: CASSRERPSVAEAFF. The CDR3 coding sequence is TGTGCCAGCAGCCGAGAACGGCCCTCGGTTGCTGAAGCTTTCTTT.

V and J are TRBV5-4 and TRBJ2-5; 13 bases are a match to TRBD2. Trimming took 2 bases from V and 2 from J; bases not matched to a gene: 6. The CDR3 is made up of 17 amino acids. Germline CDR1 is SGHNT and CDR2 is YYREEE (reference sequence). DNA for the CDR3: TGTGCCAGCAGCTTCGGGACTAGCGGGGCCGTTCAAGAGACCCAGTACTTC. This sequence encodes CASSFGTSGAVQETQYF.

This clone was detected only a few times. This rearrangement joins TRBV18 to TRBJ2-7; perhaps TRBD1 as D (6 bases). The length of the CDR3 is 13 residues. Trimming removed 1 base from V and 6 bases from J, with 10 bases in between. Germline CDR1 reads KGHSH; CDR2 reads LQKENI. The CDR3 region is CASSPQTGSEQYF. CDR3 DNA: TGTGCCAGCTCACCACAAACAGGGTCCGAGCAGTACTTC.

V gene TRBV5-6 combines with J gene TRBJ1-1, with a tentative D call TRBD1 (6 bases). Trimming removed 4 bases at V and 7 bases at J, with 20 bases between. Germline CDR1 reads SGHDT; CDR2 reads YYEEEE. This CDR3 is built from 15 residues. The CDR3 nucleotides read TGTGCCAGCAGCCCAACGGACGGAGGAGGGGGTGAAGCTTTCTTT. It codes for CASSPTDGGGGEAFF.

This clone occurred a few times. The chain couples TRBV6-5 to TRBJ1-5; D is unclear. Germline CDR1 MNHEY, CDR2 SVGAGI. This CDR3 contains 13 residues. V was trimmed by 5 bases and J by 0 bases, leaving 5 bases between them. The CDR3 region has the DNA TGTGCCAGCAGTGTATATAGCAATCAGCCCCAGCATTTT. Translation: CASSVYSNQPQHF.

V gene TRBV7-3 combines with J gene TRBJ2-6; the D is unclear. Germline V CDR1 and CDR2: SGHTA, FQGTGA. CDR3 length: 16 residues. Trimming removed 0 bases at V and 1 base at J, with 7 bases between. CDR3 sequence: CASSLTTYSGANVLTF. CDR3 in DNA: TGTGCCAGCAGCTTAACTACTTATTCTGGGGCCAACGTCCTGACTTTC.

This clone was detected once. The rearrangement links TRBV5-1 to TRBJ2-1; D unclear. V lost 0 bases to trimming and J lost 10 bases, with 8 bases between them. The germline V gene encodes CDR1 SGHRS and CDR2 YFSETQ. The CDR3 contains 12 residues. The CDR3 here is CASSLEATEQFF. CDR3 coding DNA: TGCGCCAGCAGCTTGGAGGCCACAGAGCAGTTCTTC.

The chain combines TRBV5-4 with TRBJ1-2; D possibly corresponds to TRBD1 (5 bases). The CDR3 has 13 amino acids. Trimming pared 5 bases from V and 4 bases from J, leaving 12 bases between. Germline CDR1 and CDR2: SGHNT and YYREEE (reference sequence). The CDR3 DNA reads as TGTGCCAGCAGGCAGGGTGGCTCCTATGGCTACACCTTC. As protein: CASRQGGSYGYTF.

The V and J genes are TRBV5-4 and TRBJ1-1; 7 bases are a match to TRBD1. Germline CDR1 SGHNT, CDR2 YYREEE (reference sequence). The CDR3 is made up of 15 amino acids. V gave up 4 bases and J gave up 4 bases; unmatched junction bases: 10. Here the CDR3 DNA reads TGTGCCAGCAGCCTAACGAGGGGGCGAAGCACTGAAGCTTTCTTT. Translated, it gives CASSLTRGRSTEAFF. The full variable domain, its missing parts supplied by reference TRBV5-4 and TRBJ1-1, is ETGVTQSPTHLIKTRGQQVTLRCSSQSGHNTVSWYQQALGQGPQFIFQYYREEENGRGNFPPRFSGLQFPNYSSELNVNALELDDSALYLCASSLTRGRSTEAFFGQGTRLTVV.

The chain recombines TRBV14 with TRBJ2-1; D unresolved. V was cut by 4 bases and J by 4 bases, with 5 bases left in between. The CDR3 consists of 12 residues. Germline lookup yields CDR1 SGHDN and CDR2 FVKESK. CDR3 amino acids: CASSPNYNEQFF. In nucleotides, the CDR3 is TGTGCCAGCAGCCCGAATTACAATGAGCAGTTCTTC.